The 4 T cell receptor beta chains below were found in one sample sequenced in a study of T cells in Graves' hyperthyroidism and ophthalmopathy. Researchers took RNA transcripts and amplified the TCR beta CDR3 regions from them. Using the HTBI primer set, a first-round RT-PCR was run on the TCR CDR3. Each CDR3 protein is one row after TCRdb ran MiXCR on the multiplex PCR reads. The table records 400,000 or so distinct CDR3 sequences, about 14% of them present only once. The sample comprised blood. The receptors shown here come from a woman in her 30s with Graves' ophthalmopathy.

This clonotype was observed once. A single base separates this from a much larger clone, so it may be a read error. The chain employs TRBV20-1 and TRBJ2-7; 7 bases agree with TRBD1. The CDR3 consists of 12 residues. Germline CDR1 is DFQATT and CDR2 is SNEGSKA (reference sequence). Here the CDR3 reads CSADGTAQQQHF. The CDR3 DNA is TGCAGTGCAGACGGGACAGCCCAACAGCAGCACTTC.

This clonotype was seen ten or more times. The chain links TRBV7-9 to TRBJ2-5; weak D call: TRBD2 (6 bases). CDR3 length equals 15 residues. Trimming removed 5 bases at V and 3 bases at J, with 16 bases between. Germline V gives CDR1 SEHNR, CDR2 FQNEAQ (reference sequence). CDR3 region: CASSAQLAEKETQYF. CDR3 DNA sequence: TGTGCCAGCAGCGCGCAACTAGCCGAAAAAGAGACCCAGTACTTC.

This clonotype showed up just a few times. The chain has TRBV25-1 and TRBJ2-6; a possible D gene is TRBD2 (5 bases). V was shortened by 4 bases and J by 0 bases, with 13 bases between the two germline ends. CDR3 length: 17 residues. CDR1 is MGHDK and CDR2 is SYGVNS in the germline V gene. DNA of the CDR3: TGTGCCAGCAGTGCATCCAACCGGGGCTCTGGGGCCAACGTCCTGACTTTC. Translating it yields CASSASNRGSGANVLTF.

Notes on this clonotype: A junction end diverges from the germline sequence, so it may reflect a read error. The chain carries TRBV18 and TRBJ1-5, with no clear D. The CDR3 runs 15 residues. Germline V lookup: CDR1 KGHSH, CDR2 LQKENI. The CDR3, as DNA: TGTGCCAGGTCGCCCGGCACAAGAAGCAATCAGCCCCGGCATTTT. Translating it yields CARSPGTRSNQPRHF.